The entry that follows covers one T cell receptor beta chain sequence. This specimen comes from a study of blood T cell repertoires in COVID-19. Between the trimmed V and J ends, which lost 3 bases and 1 base, there was a span of 6 bases. This CDR3 is built from 13 residues. Germline values: CDR1 SGHTA, CDR2 FQGTGA. The data were produced by immunoSEQ multiplex PCR, yet TCRdb's version contains in-frame clones alone and is incomplete. Of 100,000 to 150,000 clones in the sample, around 88% are singletons; the top ten hold approximately 5.8%. The rearrangement uses TRBV7-3 and TRBJ2-5, with D unclear. The sample consisted of peripheral blood. This TCR was recovered from an older man with active or convalescent COVID-19. CDR3 sequence (DNA): TGTGCCAGCAGCTTCTCTATCCAAGAGACCCAGTACTTC. It yields the protein CASSFSIQETQYF.